This T cell receptor (beta chain) comes out of a study of blood T cells in healthy people across ages (dated by TCRdb to 2013 to 2016). General notes on the study: In model experiments, template switching captured about one uniquely barcoded TCR beta cDNA molecule for every two T cells. The study measured age-related changes in TCR beta repertoire diversity using deep sequencing normalized with unique cDNA molecular identifiers. Donors were grouped into four age groups: young (average roughly 15 years), middle-aged (about 38), aged (62) and long-lived (approximately 82). To avoid experimental bias, donors of different ages were randomly spread across the sequencing lanes. The study analyzed two additional independent replicas of 1 million unique cDNA reads from the same blood draw for two donors, one aged 18 to 30 and one aged 80 or older. General study outcomes and caveats: Bulk unsorted PBMC profiling prevented conclusive comparison of naive and antigen-experienced compartments. Estimates of total diversity based on one million sequenced T cells were considered lower bounds and underestimates. As age increased, observed TCR beta diversity per million T cells dropped in a roughly linear way, and a significant reduction was already evident by age 40. Because donor CMV infection status was unknown, age-related changes in expanded clonotypes were potentially confounded. The percentage of naive T cells measured by flow cytometry correlated strongly with observed TCR beta diversity. Compared with the aged group, the long-lived group had more naive CD4+ T cells, fewer expanded clones and increased TCR diversity, a pattern suggesting age selection.

The CDR3 sequence holds 15 residues, the cysteine and phenylalanine included. Only the CDR3 part of the read is kept: 45 bases, read in frame from the first base. For CDR1 and CDR2, the germline V gene lists LGHNA and YNFKEQ. V is shortened by 1 base, J by 5 bases, and the region joining them spans 12 bases. The roughly 39 donors, aged about 6 to 100 years, were systemically healthy Caucasian individuals from Russia. Each donor gave about 9.7 milliliters of peripheral blood, drawn into EDTA-treated Vacutainer tubes. Ficoll-Paque density-gradient centrifugation was used to isolate PBMCs, with at least 7 million per sample. Trizol reagent was used to extract total RNA from the PBMCs, yielding at least 5.5 micrograms per sample. The percentages of naive CD45RAhigh/CD27high T cells were determined by flow cytometry on a PBMC aliquot from every donor. The library was built by means of 5' RACE. Sequencing was performed on an Illumina HiSeq 2500. The second PCR ran for roughly 7 to 12 cycles and used a J-beta primer mix along with a sample-barcoded 5' primer. A template-switch 5' adaptor carrying 12 random nucleotides introduced a unique molecular identifier onto each TCR beta cDNA molecule. Each sample yielded at least 2.5 million CDR3-containing paired-end reads. First-strand cDNA was synthesized from all RNA with the Mint cDNA synthesis kit, primed by a TRBC-specific oligonucleotide. After uracil-DNA glycosylase treatment, a first 18-cycle PCR used universal primers M1SS and BC2_uni_R on all cDNA. Concerning the study's data processing: For normalization, 1 million high-quality reads, each with a distinct molecular identifier, were randomly selected from each sample. Reads with shared molecular identifiers were discarded instead of being binned into consensus sequences. CDR3 identification, clonotype clustering and error correction used MiTCR with a Q25 quality threshold and the strictest error-elimination algorithm. Lower-bound total TCR beta diversity was estimated with a nonparametric unseen species model using Euler transformation. TCRdb ran its own pipeline on the public reads, namely fastp trimming at Q25 and MiXCR clone calling, and kept in-frame beta chains. Identical CDR3 proteins give one entry, which carries the most common genes and DNA. TCRdb assigned the V and J calls; the authors' analysis was not used. The sample has hundreds of thousands of distinct CDR3 sequences on record, around 50% of them singletons. The leading ten clones occupy under 30% of the sample.

A note on this clonotype: The antigen it recognizes is unknown. No base quality information exists; no much larger clone differs at one position.

The receptor was derived from a man aged 35 to 55 in good health. The sequence joins TRBV4-2 to TRBJ2-1; the D gene may be TRBD1 or TRBD2, since each aligns over 5 bases. What was sequenced was blood. The DNA is TGTGCCAGCAGCCAAGCGGGACGCAACAACAATGAGCAGTTCTTC. It specifies CASSQAGRNNNEQFF.